The source of this T cell receptor (beta chain) is a study of blood T cell repertoires in COVID-19. In the study overall: Some COVID-19 samples were acute and others convalescent; all came from the United States, Italy and Spain.

This clone showed up just a few times. Other DNA sequences within the sample encode an identical CDR3. J gave up 3 bases and V 0 bases, and 4 bases lay outside the gene matches. The germline V gene has CDR1 SGHAT and CDR2 FQNNGV. The CDR3 sequence is 16 residues long. Profiling relied on immunoSEQ multiplex PCR, and the TCRdb table lists in-frame clones only, not all of them. The sample includes about 100,000 clones, 85% to 95% of them seen just once. Sequencing was carried out using peripheral blood. This chain links TRBV11-2 with TRBJ2-7; TRBD2 matches 11 bases. The receptor comes from a man aged 45 to 65 with active COVID-19. CDR3 in amino acids: CASSLDGTSGLYEQYF. DNA of the CDR3: TGTGCCAGCAGCTTAGACGGGACTAGCGGCCTCTACGAGCAGTACTTC. Full variable domain (outside the CDR3, taken from reference TRBV11-2 and TRBJ2-7): EAGVAQSPRYKIIEKRQSVAFWCNPISGHATLYWYQQILGQGPKLLIQFQNNGVVDDSQLPKDRFSAERLKGVDSTLKIQPAKLEDSAVYLCASSLDGTSGLYEQYFGPGTRLTVT.